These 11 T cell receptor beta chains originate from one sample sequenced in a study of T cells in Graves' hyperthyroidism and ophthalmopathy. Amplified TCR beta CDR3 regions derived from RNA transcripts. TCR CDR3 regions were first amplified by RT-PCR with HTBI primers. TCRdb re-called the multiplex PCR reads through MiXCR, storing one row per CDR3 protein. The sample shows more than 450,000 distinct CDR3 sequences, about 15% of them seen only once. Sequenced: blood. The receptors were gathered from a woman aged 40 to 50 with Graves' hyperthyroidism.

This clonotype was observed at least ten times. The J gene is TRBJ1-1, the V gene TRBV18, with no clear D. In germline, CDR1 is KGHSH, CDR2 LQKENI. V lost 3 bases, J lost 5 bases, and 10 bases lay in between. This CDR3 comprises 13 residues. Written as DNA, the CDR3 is TGTGCCAGCTCACCGAACAGTAAGACTGAAGCTTTCTTT. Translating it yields CASSPNSKTEAFF.

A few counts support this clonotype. The CDR3 bases are TGCAGTGCTAGAGTTACCGGCACTGAAGCTTTCTTT. Residues: CSARVTGTEAFF. V usage is TRBV20-1 and J usage is TRBJ1-1; no reliable D call. CDR1 DFQATT and CDR2 SNEGSKA come from the germline V gene (reference sequence). Trimming took off 1 base at V and 4 bases at J, with 7 bases between the two ends. This CDR3 spans 12 amino acids.

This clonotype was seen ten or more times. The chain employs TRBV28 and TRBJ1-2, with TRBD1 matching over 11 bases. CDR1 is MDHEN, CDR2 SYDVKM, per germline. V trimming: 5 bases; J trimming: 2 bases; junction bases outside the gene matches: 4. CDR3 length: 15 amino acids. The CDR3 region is CASSGGQGENYGYTF. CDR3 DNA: TGTGCCAGCAGTGGGGGACAGGGGGAAAACTATGGCTACACCTTC.

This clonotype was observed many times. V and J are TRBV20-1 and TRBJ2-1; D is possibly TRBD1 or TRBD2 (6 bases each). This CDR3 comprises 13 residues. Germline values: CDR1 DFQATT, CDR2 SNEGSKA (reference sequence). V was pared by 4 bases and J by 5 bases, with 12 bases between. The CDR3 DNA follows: TGCAGTGCTAACGGGGGCAAAGACAATGAGCAGTTCTTC. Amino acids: CSANGGKDNEQFF.

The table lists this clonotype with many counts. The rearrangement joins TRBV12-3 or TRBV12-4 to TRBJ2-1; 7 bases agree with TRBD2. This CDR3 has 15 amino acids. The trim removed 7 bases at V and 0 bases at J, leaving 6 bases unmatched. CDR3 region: CASTGGISSYNEQFF. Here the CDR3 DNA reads TGTGCCAGCACCGGGGGGATCAGCTCCTACAATGAGCAGTTCTTC.

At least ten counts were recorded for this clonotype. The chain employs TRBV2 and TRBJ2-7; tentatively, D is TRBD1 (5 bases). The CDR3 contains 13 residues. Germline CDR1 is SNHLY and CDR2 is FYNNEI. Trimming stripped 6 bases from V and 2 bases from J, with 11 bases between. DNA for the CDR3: TGTGCCAGCAGAGAAACAGGCCCCTACGAGCAGTACTTC. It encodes CASRETGPYEQYF.

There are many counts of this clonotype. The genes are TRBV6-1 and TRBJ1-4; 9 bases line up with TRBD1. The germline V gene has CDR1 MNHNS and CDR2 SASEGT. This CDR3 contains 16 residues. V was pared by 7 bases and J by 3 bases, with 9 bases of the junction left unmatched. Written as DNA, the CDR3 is TGTGCCAGCAACCCTACAGGGGGCATGGCTAATGAAAAACTGTTTTTT. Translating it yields CASNPTGGMANEKLFF.

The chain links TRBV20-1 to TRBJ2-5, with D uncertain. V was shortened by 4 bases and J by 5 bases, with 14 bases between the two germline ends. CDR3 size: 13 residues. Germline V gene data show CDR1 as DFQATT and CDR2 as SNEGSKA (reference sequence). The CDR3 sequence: CSAKAPTWETQYF. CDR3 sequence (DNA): TGCAGTGCTAAAGCGCCCACTTGGGAGACCCAGTACTTC.

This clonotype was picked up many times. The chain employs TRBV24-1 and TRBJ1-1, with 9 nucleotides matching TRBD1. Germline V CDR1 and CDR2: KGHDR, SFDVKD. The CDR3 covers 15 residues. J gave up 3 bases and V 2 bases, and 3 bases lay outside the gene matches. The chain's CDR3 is CATSDSRQGDTEAFF. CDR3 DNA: TGTGCCACCAGTGATTCCCGACAGGGGGACACTGAAGCTTTCTTT.

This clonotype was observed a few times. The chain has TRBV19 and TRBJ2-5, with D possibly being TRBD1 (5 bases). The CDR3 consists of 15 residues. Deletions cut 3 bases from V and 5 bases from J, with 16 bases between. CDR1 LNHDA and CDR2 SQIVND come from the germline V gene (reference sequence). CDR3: CASSIGQGLWETQYF. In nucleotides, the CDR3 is TGTGCCAGTAGTATTGGGCAGGGTCTATGGGAGACCCAGTACTTC.

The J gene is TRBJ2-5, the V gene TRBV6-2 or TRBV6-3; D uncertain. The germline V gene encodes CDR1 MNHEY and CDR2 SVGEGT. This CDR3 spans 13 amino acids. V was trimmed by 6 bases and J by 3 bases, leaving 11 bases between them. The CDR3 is CASSTSRKETQYF. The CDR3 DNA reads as TGTGCCAGCAGCACATCAAGAAAAGAGACCCAGTACTTC.